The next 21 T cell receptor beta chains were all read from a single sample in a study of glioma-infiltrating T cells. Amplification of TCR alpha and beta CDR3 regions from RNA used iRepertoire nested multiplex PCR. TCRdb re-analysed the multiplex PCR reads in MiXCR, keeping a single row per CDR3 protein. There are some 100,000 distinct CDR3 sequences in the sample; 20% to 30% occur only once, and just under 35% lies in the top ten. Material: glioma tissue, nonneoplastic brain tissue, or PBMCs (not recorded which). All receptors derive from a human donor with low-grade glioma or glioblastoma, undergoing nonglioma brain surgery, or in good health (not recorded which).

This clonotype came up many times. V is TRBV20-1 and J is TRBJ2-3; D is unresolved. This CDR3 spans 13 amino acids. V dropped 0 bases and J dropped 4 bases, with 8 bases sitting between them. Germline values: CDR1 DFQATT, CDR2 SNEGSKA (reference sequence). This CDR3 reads CSARDIQADTQYF. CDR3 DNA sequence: TGCAGTGCTAGAGATATCCAGGCAGATACGCAGTATTTT.

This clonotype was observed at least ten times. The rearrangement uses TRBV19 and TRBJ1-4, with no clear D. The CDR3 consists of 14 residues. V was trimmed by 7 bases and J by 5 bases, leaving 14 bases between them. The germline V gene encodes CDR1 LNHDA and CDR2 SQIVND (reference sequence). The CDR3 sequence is CASTPVGRNEKLFF. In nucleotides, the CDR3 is TGTGCCAGTACCCCGGTGGGGAGGAATGAAAAACTGTTTTTT.

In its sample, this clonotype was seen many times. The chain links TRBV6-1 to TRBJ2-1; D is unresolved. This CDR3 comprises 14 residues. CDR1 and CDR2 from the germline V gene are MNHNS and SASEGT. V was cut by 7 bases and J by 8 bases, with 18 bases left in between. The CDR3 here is CASTLISFDHEQFF. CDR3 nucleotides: TGTGCCAGCACCTTGATCTCCTTCGACCATGAGCAGTTCTTC.

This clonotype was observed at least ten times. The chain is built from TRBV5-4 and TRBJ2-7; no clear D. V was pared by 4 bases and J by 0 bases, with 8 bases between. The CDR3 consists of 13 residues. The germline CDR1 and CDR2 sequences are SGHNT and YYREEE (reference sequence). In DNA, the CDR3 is TGTGCCAGCAGCGGGGTGGACTCCTACGAGCAGTACTTC. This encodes CASSGVDSYEQYF.

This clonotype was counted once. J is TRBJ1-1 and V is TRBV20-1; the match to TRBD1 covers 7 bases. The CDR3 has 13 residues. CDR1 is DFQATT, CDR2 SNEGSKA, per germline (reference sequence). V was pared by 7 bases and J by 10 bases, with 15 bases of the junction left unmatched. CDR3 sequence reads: CSERGQAFRGAFF. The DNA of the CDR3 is TGCAGTGAAAGGGGGCAGGCCTTTCGGGGAGCTTTCTTT.

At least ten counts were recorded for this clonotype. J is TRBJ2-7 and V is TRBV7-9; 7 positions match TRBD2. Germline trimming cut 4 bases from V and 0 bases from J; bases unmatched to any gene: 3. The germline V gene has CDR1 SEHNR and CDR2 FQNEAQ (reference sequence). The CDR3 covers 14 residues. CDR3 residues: CASSWGGDSYEQYF. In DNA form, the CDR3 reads TGTGCCAGCAGCTGGGGGGGTGACTCCTACGAGCAGTACTTC.

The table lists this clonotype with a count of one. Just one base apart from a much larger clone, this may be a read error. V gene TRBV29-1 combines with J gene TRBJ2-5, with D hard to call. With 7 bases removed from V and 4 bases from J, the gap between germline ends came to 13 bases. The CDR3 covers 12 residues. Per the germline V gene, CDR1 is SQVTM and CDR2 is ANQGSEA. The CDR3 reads CSELKGGETQYF. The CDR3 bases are TGCAGCGAATTAAAGGGTGGAGAGACCCAGTACTTC.

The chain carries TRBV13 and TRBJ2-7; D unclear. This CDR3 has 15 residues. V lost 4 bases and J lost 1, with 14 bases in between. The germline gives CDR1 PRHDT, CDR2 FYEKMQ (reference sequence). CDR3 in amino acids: CASSSRTVISYEQYF. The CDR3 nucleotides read TGTGCCAGCAGCTCGAGGACGGTGATATCCTACGAGCAGTACTTC.

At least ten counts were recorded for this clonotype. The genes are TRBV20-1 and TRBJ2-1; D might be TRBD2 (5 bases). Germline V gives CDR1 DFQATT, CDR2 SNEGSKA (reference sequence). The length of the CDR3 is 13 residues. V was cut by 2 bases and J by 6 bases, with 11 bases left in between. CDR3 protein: CSARNPTINEQFF. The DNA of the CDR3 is TGCAGTGCTAGAAATCCGACTATCAATGAGCAGTTCTTC.

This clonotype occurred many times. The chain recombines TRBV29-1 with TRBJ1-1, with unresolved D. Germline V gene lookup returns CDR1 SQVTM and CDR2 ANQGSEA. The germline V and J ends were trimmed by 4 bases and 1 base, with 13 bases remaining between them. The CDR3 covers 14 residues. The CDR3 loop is CSVVPTVGNTEAFF. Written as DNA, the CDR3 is TGCAGCGTTGTCCCCACCGTCGGGAACACTGAAGCTTTCTTT.

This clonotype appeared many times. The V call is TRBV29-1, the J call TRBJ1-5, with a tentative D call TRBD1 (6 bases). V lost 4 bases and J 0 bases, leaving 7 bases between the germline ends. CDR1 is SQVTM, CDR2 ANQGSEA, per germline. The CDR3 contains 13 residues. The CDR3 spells CSVARGSNQPQHF. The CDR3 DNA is TGCAGCGTTGCCAGGGGTAGCAATCAGCCCCAGCATTTT. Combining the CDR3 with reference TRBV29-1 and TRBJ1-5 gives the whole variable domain SAVISQKPSRDICQRGTSLTIQCQVDSQVTMMFWYRQQPGQSLTLIATANQGSEATYESGFVIDKFPISRPNLTFSTLTVSNMSPEDSSIYLCSVARGSNQPQHFGDGTRLSIL.

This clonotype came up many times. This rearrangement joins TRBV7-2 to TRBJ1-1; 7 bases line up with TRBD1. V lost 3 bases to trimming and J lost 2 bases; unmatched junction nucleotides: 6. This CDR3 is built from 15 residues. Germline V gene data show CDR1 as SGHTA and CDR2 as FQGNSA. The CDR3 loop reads CASSFRGQQNTEAFF. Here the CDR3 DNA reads TGTGCCAGCAGCTTTCGGGGACAGCAAAACACTGAAGCTTTCTTT.

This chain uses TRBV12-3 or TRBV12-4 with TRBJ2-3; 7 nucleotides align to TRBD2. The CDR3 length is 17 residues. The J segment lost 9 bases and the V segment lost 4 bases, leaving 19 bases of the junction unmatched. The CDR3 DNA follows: TGTGCCAGCAGTTCTCCCGGGACTAAAAGGGGTGCACAGACGCAGTATTTT. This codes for CASSSPGTKRGAQTQYF.

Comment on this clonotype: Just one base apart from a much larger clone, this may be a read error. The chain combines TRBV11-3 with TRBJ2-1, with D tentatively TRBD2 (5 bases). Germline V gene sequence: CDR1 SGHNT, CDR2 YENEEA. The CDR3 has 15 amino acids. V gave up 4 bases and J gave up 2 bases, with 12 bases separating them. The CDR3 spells CASSSRVETYNEQFF. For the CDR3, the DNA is TGTGCCAGCAGCTCGCGGGTAGAAACCTACAATGAGCAGTTCTTC.

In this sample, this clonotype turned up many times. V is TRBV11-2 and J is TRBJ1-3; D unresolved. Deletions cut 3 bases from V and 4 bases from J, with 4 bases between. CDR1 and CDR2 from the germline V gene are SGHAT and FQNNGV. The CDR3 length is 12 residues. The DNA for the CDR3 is TGTGCCAGCAGCTTTTCGGGAAACACCATATATTTT. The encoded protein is CASSFSGNTIYF.

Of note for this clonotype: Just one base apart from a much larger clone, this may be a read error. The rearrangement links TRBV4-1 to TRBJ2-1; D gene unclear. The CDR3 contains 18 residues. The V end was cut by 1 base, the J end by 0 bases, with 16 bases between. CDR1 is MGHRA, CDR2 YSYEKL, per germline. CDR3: CASSQATPLRSSYNEQFF. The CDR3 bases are TGCGCCAGCAGCCAAGCCACCCCGTTGCGCAGCTCCTACAATGAGCAGTTCTTC.

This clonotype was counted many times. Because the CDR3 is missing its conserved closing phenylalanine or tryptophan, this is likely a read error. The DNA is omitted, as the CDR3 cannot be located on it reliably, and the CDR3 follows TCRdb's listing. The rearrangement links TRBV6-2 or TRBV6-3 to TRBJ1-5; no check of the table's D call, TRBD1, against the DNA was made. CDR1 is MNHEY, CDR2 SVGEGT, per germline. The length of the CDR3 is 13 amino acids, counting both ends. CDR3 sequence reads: CASSYSNMYGTPL.

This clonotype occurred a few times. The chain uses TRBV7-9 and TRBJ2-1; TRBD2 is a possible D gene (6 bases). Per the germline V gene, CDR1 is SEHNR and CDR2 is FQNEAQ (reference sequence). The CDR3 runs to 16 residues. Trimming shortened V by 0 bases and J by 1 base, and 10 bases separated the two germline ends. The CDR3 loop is CASSLAGGRSYNEQFF. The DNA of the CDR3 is TGTGCCAGCAGCTTAGCGGGAGGTAGGTCCTACAATGAGCAGTTCTTC.

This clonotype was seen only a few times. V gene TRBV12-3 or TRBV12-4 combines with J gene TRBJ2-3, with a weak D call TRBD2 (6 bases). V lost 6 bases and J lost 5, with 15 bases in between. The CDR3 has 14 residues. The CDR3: CASRHRDWVDTQYF. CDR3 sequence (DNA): TGTGCCAGCAGACACCGGGACTGGGTAGATACGCAGTATTTT.

For the CDR3, the DNA is TGCAGCGTTGGCAGGGGAGGAAACACCATATATTTT. Its translation: CSVGRGGNTIYF. The rearrangement links TRBV29-1 to TRBJ1-3; D is possibly TRBD1 (6 bases). The V gene lost 4 bases and the J gene lost 4 bases, with 8 bases spanning the gap. This CDR3 has 12 amino acids. Germline CDR1 and CDR2: SQVTM and ANQGSEA.

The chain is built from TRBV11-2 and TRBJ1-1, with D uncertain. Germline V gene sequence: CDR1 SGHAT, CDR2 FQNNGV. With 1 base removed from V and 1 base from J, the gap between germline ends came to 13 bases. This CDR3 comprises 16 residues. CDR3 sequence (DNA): TGTGCCAGCAGCTTAGGCCCGGAGGTGGGGAACACTGAAGCTTTCTTT. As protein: CASSLGPEVGNTEAFF.